The entry below describes one TCR beta chain. Its target is unknown. This entry is derived from a study of cytomegalovirus exposure and HLA in healthy donors. Study-wide points: An analysis that was carried out later associated fewer than 20,000 TCR beta sequences with HLA alleles at 0.05 false discovery rate. Judged likely to be a sequencing artifact was a cluster of highly shared sequence variants. Immune exposure was documented only through CMV serostatus.

A multiplex PCR was run with 60 Vbeta primers and 13 Jbeta primers. Some clones are missing from TCRdb's copy, which holds only in-frame ones; the method was immunoSEQ multiplex PCR. The sample includes approximately 160,000 clones, approximately 82% of them seen just once. The germline V gene encodes CDR1 MGHDK and CDR2 SYGVNS. The CDR3 is made up of 13 amino acids. V dropped 4 bases and J dropped 11; count of bases not matched to a gene: 8. Sequencing input: PBMCs. This rearrangement joins TRBV25-1 to TRBJ1-1; 9 nucleotides line up with TRBD1. The TCR sequence derives from a male donor in good health and CMV-seronegative. The CDR3: CASSVHTGGIAFF. The CDR3 DNA reads as TGTGCCAGCAGTGTCCATACAGGGGGCATTGCTTTCTTT.